The entry that follows covers one TCR beta chain sequence. These data originate in a study of shared clonotypes between healthy human individuals. Measured with immunoSEQ multiplex PCR; TCRdb has only the in-frame clones, and not every one. The data contain roughly 1,100,000 clones, about 74% of them singletons. This TCR was sampled from a man aged 18 to 35 in good health. Source material: memory CD4+ T cells sorted from blood. Subset denoted: CD45RA-negative fraction.

CDR3 DNA: TGTGCCAGCAGCCCACTTCAGCGGGGAAGCACAGATACGCAGTATTTT. It codes for CASSPLQRGSTDTQYF. The genes are TRBV7-6 and TRBJ2-3; TRBD2 aligns across 7 bases. With V trimmed by 5 bases and J by 0 bases, 8 bases remained unmatched. Germline assignment: CDR1 SGHVS and CDR2 FNYEAQ. The CDR3 extends over 16 amino acids. Supplemented by reference TRBV7-6 and TRBJ2-3, the full variable domain reads GAGVSQSPRYKVTKRGQDVALRCDPISGHVSLYWYRQALGQGPEFLTYFNYEAQQDKSGLPNDRFSAERPEGSISTLTIQRTEQRDSAMYRCASSPLQRGSTDTQYFGPGTRLTVL.